The 9 T cell receptor beta chains below were found in one sample sequenced in a study of T cell responses to AZD1222 COVID-19 vaccine. The table came from immunoSEQ multiplex PCR; TCRdb's copy has only in-frame clones and leaves some out. Of some 120,000 clones in the sample, 92% were seen once. The sequences come from peripheral blood, collected on day 0 of AZD1222 vaccination. These receptors were collected from an adult in good health.

This chain uses TRBV7-3 with TRBJ2-3, with TRBD2 matching 10 bases. The CDR3 has 16 residues. Germline CDR1 reads SGHTA; CDR2 reads FQGTGA. V dropped 5 bases and J dropped 10; count of bases not matched to a gene: 15. In DNA, the CDR3 is TGTGCCAGCAGCCAAACCTCTAGCGGGAGTACTTCTCCGCAGTATTTT. This sequence encodes CASSQTSSGSTSPQYF. Full variable domain (remainder filled in from reference TRBV7-3 and TRBJ2-3): GAGVSQTPSNKVTEKGKYVELRCDPISGHTALYWYRQSLGQGPEFLIYFQGTGAADDSGLPNDRFFAVRPEGSVSTLKIQRTERGDSAVYLCASSQTSSGSTSPQYFGPGTRLTVL.

This chain uses TRBV12-3 or TRBV12-4 with TRBJ2-7, with D unresolved. V lost 2 bases, J lost 3 bases, and 8 bases lay in between. The CDR3 totals 13 residues. CDR3 region: CASSLQQFYEQYF. In DNA form, the CDR3 reads TGTGCCAGCAGTTTACAACAGTTCTACGAGCAGTACTTC.

V usage is TRBV3-1 (or the pseudogene TRBV3-2) and J usage is TRBJ1-4, with D tentatively TRBD1 (5 bases). The CDR3 totals 21 residues. Trimming removed 4 bases at V and 0 bases at J, with 27 bases between. Per the germline V gene, CDR1 is LGHDT and CDR2 is YNNKEL (reference sequence). CDR3 bases: TGTGCCAGCAGCCCCCTGGGGGGTAGAGTCCACCAGATCGCAACTAATGAAAAACTGTTTTTT. As protein: CASSPLGGRVHQIATNEKLFF.

V and J are TRBV1 and TRBJ2-1. TRBV1 is flagged as a pseudogene. The CDR3 spans 12 residues. CDR3 nucleotides: TGCACCAGCAGCCAAGATAGAAGGGTAGAGTTCTTC. Its protein is CTSSQDRRVEFF.

The rearrangement links TRBV2 to TRBJ2-1; TRBD2 matches 7 bases. CDR1 is SNHLY and CDR2 is FYNNEI in the germline V gene. J was trimmed by 0 bases and V by 5 bases; bases with no gene match: 4. The CDR3 loop spans 15 amino acids. The CDR3 sequence: CASSRGSPSYNEQFF. CDR3 bases: TGTGCCAGCAGTCGCGGGAGCCCCTCCTACAATGAGCAGTTCTTC.

This clone was counted only a few times. The gene calls are TRBV5-1 and TRBJ1-5; no definite D call. V dropped 5 bases and J dropped 0 bases, with 6 bases sitting between them. The CDR3 has 13 amino acids. Germline CDR1 and CDR2: SGHRS and YFSETQ. The CDR3 here is CASRRDSNQPQHF. The CDR3 bases are TGCGCCAGCAGACGGGATAGCAATCAGCCCCAGCATTTT.

The rearrangement uses TRBV30 and TRBJ2-7, with D possibly matching TRBD1 (5 bases). Per germline, CDR1 GTSNPN and CDR2 SVGIG (reference sequence). V was cut by 0 bases and J by 2 bases, with 5 bases left in between. The CDR3 has 12 amino acids. The CDR3 reads CAWSVQAYEQYF. In nucleotides, the CDR3 is TGTGCCTGGAGTGTACAGGCCTACGAGCAGTACTTC.

This clone appeared once. V and J are TRBV7-3 and TRBJ2-2; 7 nucleotides line up with TRBD1. The CDR3 is made up of 14 amino acids. The ends lost 5 bases at V and 8 bases at J; junction bases unmatched: 8. Germline V gene sequence: CDR1 SGHTA, CDR2 FQGTGA. This chain's CDR3 is CASSLDRNRGELFF. As DNA, the CDR3 is TGTGCCAGCAGCCTGGACAGGAATCGTGGGGAGCTGTTTTTT.

J is TRBJ2-1 and V is TRBV24-1; D gene unclear. There are 13 residues in the CDR3. Germline V gene data show CDR1 as KGHDR and CDR2 as SFDVKD. V was cut by 4 bases and J by 9 bases, with 12 bases left in between. CDR3 protein: CATSDLVIGEQFF. CDR3 in DNA: TGTGCCACCAGTGACCTAGTTATTGGTGAGCAGTTCTTC.